The entry that follows covers one T cell receptor (beta chain) sequence. Its antigen remains unidentified. The data were obtained in a study of cytotoxic CD8 clonotypes in ibrutinib-treated CLL. Study-wide context: Following treatment for a median about 13 months, range 6 to 36, response samples were then taken. The samples contained a few hundred thousand productive templates on average. They also contained an average of roughly 99,000 productive rearrangements. General study points: Treatment saw public clonotypes, which were uncommon, either contract or stay stable. Clonality (at baseline) was higher than in age-matched healthy donors and tracked circulating CD8+ T-cell counts.

The CDR3 length is 16 residues. Clones were read by immunoSEQ multiplex PCR, and TCRdb kept only the in-frame ones, dropping some. The sample has approximately 45,000 clones, 65% to 70% seen once. This clonotype was sampled from a human donor with chronic lymphocytic leukemia. This chain uses TRBV21-1 with TRBJ2-1. TRBV21-1 is an annotated pseudogene. This specimen was PBMCs, taken after 24 months of ibrutinib treatment. CDR3 in DNA: TGTGCCAGCAGCAAAGAGGAAAAAGGGGGGATCAATGAGCAGTTCTTC. This translates into CASSKEEKGGINEQFF.